The 8 T cell receptor beta chains below come from one sample, sequenced in a study of CD8 T cells in ankylosing spondylitis. Via MiXCR, TCRdb re-called the 5' RACE reads, giving one row per CDR3 protein. This table holds roughly 250,000 distinct CDR3 sequences, around 7.8% found once. The sequencing sample was made of blood, either unsorted or a sorted T cell fraction (not recorded which). The receptor set was obtained from a male donor with ankylosing spondylitis or in good health (not recorded which).

This clonotype appeared a few times. The chain joins TRBV10-3 to TRBJ2-1; 12 bases fit TRBD2. V was pared by 4 bases and J by 6 bases, with 10 bases of the junction left unmatched. The CDR3 sequence is 17 residues long. CDR1 and CDR2 (germline): ENHRY, SYGVKD. The CDR3: CAISARTSGTSFNEQFF. The DNA for the CDR3 is TGTGCCATCAGTGCTCGGACTAGCGGGACGTCTTTCAATGAGCAGTTCTTC.

This clonotype was detected many times. The chain couples TRBV20-1 to TRBJ1-2; D is perhaps TRBD1 (6 bases). V was pared by 6 bases and J by 4 bases, with 12 bases between. The germline CDR1 and CDR2 sequences are DFQATT and SNEGSKA (reference sequence). This CDR3 contains 12 residues. This chain's CDR3 is CSATGQSYGYTF. DNA of the CDR3: TGCAGTGCCACCGGACAGAGCTATGGCTACACCTTC.

This clonotype was detected ten times or more. Here the CDR3 DNA reads TGTGCCATCAGTATTGGGGGGGCCGTCTACGAGCAGTACTTC. This gives the protein CAISIGGAVYEQYF. The chain employs TRBV10-3 and TRBJ2-7, with D maybe TRBD2 (7 bases). Trimming pared 5 bases from V and 3 bases from J, leaving 14 bases between. Germline CDR1 ENHRY, CDR2 SYGVKD. The length of the CDR3 is 14 residues.

This clonotype was picked up a small number of times. V gene TRBV20-1 combines with J gene TRBJ2-1, with D tentatively TRBD1 or TRBD2 (5 bases each). There are 15 residues in the CDR3. CDR1 is DFQATT and CDR2 is SNEGSKA in the germline V gene (reference sequence). Trimming removed 6 bases at V and 2 bases at J, with 17 bases between. This chain's CDR3 is CSAISEGTAYNEQFF. Written as DNA, the CDR3 is TGCAGTGCCATCTCTGAGGGGACCGCCTACAATGAGCAGTTCTTC.

Regarding this clonotype: Given a much more abundant clone one base away, this may be a read error. The gene calls are TRBV5-6 and TRBJ1-1; a possible D gene is TRBD1 (6 bases). V dropped 3 bases and J dropped 8 bases, with 14 bases sitting between them. Germline V lookup: CDR1 SGHDT, CDR2 YYEEEE. The CDR3 runs to 13 residues. The CDR3 nucleotides are TGTGCCAGCAGCTCCTTCCCCCAGGGGGAAGCTTTCTTT. Protein sequence: CASSSFPQGEAFF.

Regarding this clonotype: The junction departs from germline at one end; a sequencing error may be responsible. The chain has TRBV19 and TRBJ1-1; tentatively, D is TRBD1 (5 bases). This CDR3 has 13 residues. The V gene's germline CDR1 is LNHDA and CDR2 SQIVND (reference sequence). In DNA, the CDR3 is TGTGCCAGTACCATAGGGGCGAACACTAAAGCTTTCTTT. This encodes CASTIGANTKAFF.

Remarks on this clonotype: This may come from a read error, since a much larger clone is one base off. J is TRBJ2-3 and V is TRBV7-9; D unclear. The CDR3 loop spans 15 amino acids. Germline V gene lookup returns CDR1 SEHNR and CDR2 FQNEAQ (reference sequence). This CDR3 is CASSLAVRNTDPQYF. The CDR3 coding sequence is TGTGCCAGCAGCTTAGCTGTACGGAACACAGATCCGCAGTATTTT.

This clonotype was detected many times. The CDR3 reads CASSGDTFTEAFF. The CDR3 DNA sequence: TGCGCCAGCAGCGGCGACACGTTCACTGAAGCTTTCTTT. This chain connects TRBV5-1 to TRBJ1-1; D uncertain. Germline loops: CDR1 SGHRS, CDR2 YFSETQ. The CDR3 is 13 amino acids. V was clipped by 4 bases and J by 4 bases, with 11 bases between them.